A selection of T cell receptor beta chains follows, all from one sample in a study of blood T cell repertoires in COVID-19. Method: immunoSEQ multiplex PCR; TCRdb's copy keeps in-frame clones and lacks some. Here the sample spans roughly 150,000 clones, around 91% being singletons. The sample was peripheral blood. The receptors originated from a woman aged 55-75 years with active COVID-19. Both conserved end residues are part of each CDR3. Fields, in order: V gene, clone size, CDR3 length, J gene, D gene, CDR3 DNA, CDR3 protein. The D gene is left open where the match is weak. Where a row states a size, it is once, few, many or the class of an expanded clone; other rows omit it.

TRBV10-3,-,17,TRBJ1-6,-,TGTGCCATCAAACCGGAGGGAGGGATGACCTATAATTCACCCCTCCACTTT,CAIKPEGGMTYNSPLHF
TRBV27,-,16,TRBJ2-1,TRBD1,TGTGCCAGCAGACGCCGGGACAGGGGGGGCTACAATGAGCAGTTCTTC,CASRRRDRGGYNEQFF
TRBV6-5,-,14,TRBJ1-1,-,TGTGCCAGCAGGCCTCCCAGGGGAATGACTGAAGCTTTCTTT,CASRPPRGMTEAFF
TRBV14,-,13,TRBJ2-1,TRBD2,TGTGCCAACAGCCCGGGACTAGCGATTGAGCAGTTCTTC,CANSPGLAIEQFF
TRBV5-1,-,20,TRBJ2-3,TRBD2,TGCGCCAGCAGCTTCACCGGGACTAGCCTCCTACCCTTTCTCACAGATACGCAGTATTTT,CASSFTGTSLLPFLTDTQYF
TRBV5-1,-,19,TRBJ1-5,TRBD1,TGCGCCAGCAGCTTGGGTCTGAGGACAGGAGATGATAGCAATCAGCCCCAGCATTTT,CASSLGLRTGDDSNQPQHF
TRBV11-3,-,19,TRBJ2-2,TRBD2,TGTGCCAGCAGCTTAGAGATACCCATAGCGGGAGCGGGCACCGGGGAGCTGTTTTTT,CASSLEIPIAGAGTGELFF
TRBV28,-,11,TRBJ2-7,-,TGTGCCAGCAGTTTCGCCTACGAGCAGTACTTC,CASSFAYEQYF
TRBV19,-,15,TRBJ1-2,-,TGTGCCAGTAGCCGGGGAACGACGGATATCTATGGCTACACCTTC,CASSRGTTDIYGYTF
TRBV29-1,-,12,TRBJ1-1,-,TGCAGCGTTGTGGAGGGCAACACTGAAGCTTTCTTT,CSVVEGNTEAFF
TRBV2,once,14,TRBJ2-5,-,TGTGCCAGCAGTGGGGGGGTGGGTCAAGAGACCCAGTACTTC,CASSGGVGQETQYF
TRBV28,-,14,TRBJ1-5,-,TGTGCCAGCAGTACACAGGGAAGCAATCAGCCCCAGCATTTT,CASSTQGSNQPQHF
TRBV4-2,-,14,TRBJ2-5,-,TGTGCCAGCAGCCAAGAGAACTACGTGGAGACCCAGTACTTC,CASSQENYVETQYF
TRBV28,-,13,TRBJ2-7,-,TGTGCCAGCAGTTTAGAGGGCGGCTACGAGCAGTACTTC,CASSLEGGYEQYF
TRBV5-6,-,17,TRBJ1-6,-,TGTGCCAGCAGCTTGGGTTGGGGCAGCTCCTATAATTCACCCCTCCACTTT,CASSLGWGSSYNSPLHF
TRBV2,-,13,TRBJ1-1,-,TGTGCCAGCGGAGTTTCAAGGAACACTGAAGCTTTCTTT,CASGVSRNTEAFF
TRBV7-9,-,18,TRBJ2-1,-,TGTGCCAGCAGCCCGCGGGGGGTCGGACAGGTCGACTACAATGAGCAGTTCTTC,CASSPRGVGQVDYNEQFF